The 13 T cell receptor beta chains below were found in one sample sequenced in a study of blood T cell repertoires in COVID-19. The data were produced by immunoSEQ multiplex PCR, yet TCRdb's version contains in-frame clones alone and is incomplete. Of hundreds of thousands of clones in the sample, around 86% were seen once. Material: peripheral blood. The receptors shown here come from a man between 65 and 80 years old with acute or convalescent COVID-19.

This clone was seen a single time. The chain joins TRBV7-8 to TRBJ1-2; D ambiguous. This CDR3 contains 14 residues. Deletions cut 1 base from V and 3 bases from J, with 9 bases between. The germline V gene has CDR1 SGHVS and CDR2 FQNEAQ. This CDR3 is CASSLGGADYGYTF. CDR3 coding DNA: TGTGCCAGCAGCTTAGGTGGAGCTGACTATGGCTACACCTTC.

The rearrangement uses TRBV5-1 and TRBJ1-4, with a weak D call TRBD1 (5 bases). The CDR3 runs to 15 residues. Germline loops: CDR1 SGHRS, CDR2 YFSETQ. Trimming removed 3 bases at V and 0 bases at J, with 9 bases between. CDR3 residues: CASSSQQATNEKLFF. The CDR3 DNA reads TGCGCCAGCAGCTCGCAACAGGCAACTAATGAAAAACTGTTTTTT.

This CDR3 is CASSPTGTGVGYTF. For the CDR3, the DNA is TGTGCCAGCTCACCAACGGGGACAGGGGTTGGCTACACCTTC. V is TRBV18 and J is TRBJ1-2; 10 bases fit TRBD1. The CDR3 has 14 residues. Germline values: CDR1 KGHSH, CDR2 LQKENI. After removal of 2 bases from V and 7 bases from J, the junction contained 4 bases not matched to a gene.

The genes are TRBV4-3 and TRBJ1-6; perhaps TRBD1 as D (6 bases). With 1 base removed from V and 8 bases from J, the gap between germline ends came to 9 bases. CDR1 is LGHNA and CDR2 is YSLEER in the germline V gene. This CDR3 has 14 amino acids. In nucleotides, the CDR3 is TGCGCCAGCAGCCAAGGGGGGGGCCATTCACCCCTCCACTTT. It encodes CASSQGGGHSPLHF.

The chain has TRBV6-5 and TRBJ2-7; TRBD1 agrees at 10 bases. Germline loops: CDR1 MNHEY, CDR2 SVGAGI. With 7 bases clipped from V and 5 bases from J, the junction kept 11 bases outside the gene matches. This CDR3 is 15 amino acids long. CDR3 coding DNA: TGTGCCAGCACTCCCAGGGGACAGGGGACGCACGAGCAGTACTTC. Protein product: CASTPRGQGTHEQYF.

This sequence joins TRBV5-1 and TRBJ1-2; 9 nucleotides align to TRBD1. The CDR3 spans 15 residues. Germline V gene lookup returns CDR1 SGHRS and CDR2 YFSETQ. V shed 3 bases, J shed 2 bases, and the junction held 5 bases outside the gene matches. CDR3 loop: CASSSTGGSNYGYTF. CDR3 sequence (DNA): TGCGCCAGCAGCTCCACAGGGGGCTCAAACTATGGCTACACCTTC.

This rearrangement joins TRBV24-1 to TRBJ1-5; D ambiguous. CDR1 and CDR2 from the germline V gene are KGHDR and SFDVKD. The V end was cut by 11 bases, the J end by 9 bases, with 22 bases between. This CDR3 has 14 amino acids. CDR3 bases: TGTGCCAACCGATACGAAGTGCCTATCACGCCCCAGCATTTT. This gives the protein CANRYEVPITPQHF.

The chain joins TRBV6-5 to TRBJ1-1; the D gene is possibly TRBD1 (6 bases). The CDR3 contains 15 residues. The germline CDR1 and CDR2 sequences are MNHEY and SVGAGI. Trimming removed 0 bases at V and 6 bases at J, with 14 bases between. The CDR3: CASSYSRSGDAEAFF. CDR3 nucleotides: TGTGCCAGCAGTTACTCGCGATCAGGGGACGCTGAAGCTTTCTTT.

The chain recombines TRBV2 with TRBJ1-1; no clear D. CDR1 is SNHLY and CDR2 is FYNNEI in the germline V gene. This CDR3 is built from 12 residues. V was cut by 5 bases and J by 1 base, with 5 bases left in between. CDR3 sequence (DNA): TGTGCCAGCAGTCAGGAGAACACTGAAGCTTTCTTT. It codes for CASSQENTEAFF. The entire variable domain, with the rest obtained from reference TRBV2 and TRBJ1-1, is as follows: EPEVTQTPSHQVTQMGQEVILRCVPISNHLYFYWYRQILGQKVEFLVSFYNNEISEKSEIFDDQFSVERPDGSNFTLKIRSTKLEDSAMYFCASSQENTEAFFGQGTRLTVV.

This sequence joins TRBV7-9 and TRBJ2-1; D may be TRBD2 (6 bases). Trimming pared 8 bases from V and 0 bases from J, leaving 17 bases between. Germline values: CDR1 SEHNR, CDR2 FQNEAQ (reference sequence). The CDR3 is 16 amino acids. CDR3 sequence: CASGFGGASSYNEQFF. CDR3 bases: TGTGCCAGCGGTTTTGGCGGGGCGAGCTCCTACAATGAGCAGTTCTTC.

The genes are TRBV29-1 and TRBJ1-5, with D perhaps TRBD1 (6 bases). CDR3 length equals 13 residues. V was shortened by 6 bases and J by 7 bases, with 16 bases between the two germline ends. Germline V CDR1 and CDR2: SQVTM, ANQGSEA. The CDR3 nucleotides are TGCAGCGTCGCCGGACAGCTGGGACAGCCCCAGCATTTT. It translates to CSVAGQLGQPQHF.

This clone came up once. V usage is TRBV5-1 and J usage is TRBJ2-2, with TRBD1 identical over 10 bases. The V and J ends lost 4 bases and 5 bases, in that order; junction bases with no gene match: 5. Germline V gene lookup returns CDR1 SGHRS and CDR2 YFSETQ. CDR3 length equals 15 residues. The DNA for the CDR3 is TGCGCCAGCAGCCCGGGGACAGGGGTGACCGGGGAGCTGTTTTTT. This translates into CASSPGTGVTGELFF.

This chain connects TRBV12-1 to TRBJ1-5. TRBV12-1 is shown as a pseudogene. The CDR3 runs to 19 residues. CDR3 in DNA: TGTGCCAGCAGCTGCCCCGGCGGGGGGCGCCGATATAGCAATCAGCCCCAGCATTTT. Its protein is CASSCPGGGRRYSNQPQHF.